This TCR beta chain was identified in a study of cytomegalovirus exposure and HLA in healthy donors (dated by TCRdb to the late 2010s). Background for the entire study: In an earlier analysis of 587 of the donors, around 300 Gb of sequence data and 100 million or so unique TCR beta sequences from about 179 million T cells were reported. The study aimed to test whether signatures of past pathogen exposure could be identified by cataloging public T cell receptors. Alongside the repertoire data, information on donor age, sex, ethnicity and CMV serostatus was compiled. Besides the first cohort of 550 to 750 subjects, a separate validation cohort made up of 120 different subjects was used. Across 300 to 400 genotyped donors of the cohort, an average of roughly 200,000 unique TCR beta nucleotide sequences per donor were sequenced, and roughly 18% of those sequences were non-productive. Rather than using new phenotypic data, the later analysis identified candidate immune exposures from TCR beta sequences and from how often those sequences occurred across donors. In a later analysis, previously published TCR beta repertoires from fewer than 750 donors were re-analyzed and high-resolution HLA genotyping was added so that TCR occurrence patterns could be studied. All discovery cohort repertoires had been generated using a single sequencing platform. A later genetic analysis took genome-wide SNP genotypes for about 55% of the roughly 700 donors and used that subset as a discovery cohort. The study combined high-throughput TCR immunosequencing, statistical association of individual TCRs with disease status, and machine learning to predict cytomegalovirus infection status. A handful of DR-DQ haplotypes were handled as single units for association and clustering because linkage in the cohort was strong. Around 320 gigabases of sequencing data and 70 million to 100 million unique TCR sequences were included in an early release covering around 650 HLA-typed donors. Both class I and class II loci were covered by HLA typing, at four-digit resolution. Using immunosequencing, the study profiled T cell repertoires from approximately 700 subjects and related those repertoires to cytomegalovirus serostatus. Typing coverage differed by locus: A, B, C, DRB1 and DQB1 were typed in about 620-630 donors, DQA1 in about 510, DPA1 in around 580, and DPB1 in 472. An earlier analysis of fewer than 750 of the donors used high-throughput TCR beta sequencing to judge whether each TCR beta V gene segment behaved as functional or pseudogenic. Of the approximately 400 genotyped donors, 65% to 90% were placed in the genetic ancestry cluster associated with self-reported Caucasian donors.

Summary of the overall study and its limitations: Compared with the roughly 670-donor mean, donors in an Asian-associated ancestry cluster had fewer N-insertions in productive TCRs, according to a later genetic analysis. A further reported finding was that TCR beta sequences accurately predicted the HLA-A and HLA-B alleles for most subjects in the first cohort. Some IMGT-functional V segments, including TRBV6-2 and TRBV6-3, could not be told apart with the 87-base-pair reads, so those segments were excluded. In a later analysis, HLA-associated TCR beta chains showed more clonal expansion and lower generation probabilities than non-associated chains that were equally common. A group of highly shared sequence variants was considered likely to be a technical artifact of the sequencing pipeline. A total of 150 or so TCR beta chains were listed by the study as associated with cytomegalovirus. According to a later analysis, TCR association rates differed among HLA loci, with DRB1 alleles showing the most associated TCRs and HLA-C alleles showing the fewest. An association between a missense DCLRE1C variant and V-gene and J-gene trimming of TCR beta chains was found in a later genetic analysis and replicated in an independent cohort. Sequencing depth was assumed to be roughly uniform across donors in the presence/absence analyses, though that assumption may not hold. In an earlier analysis of under 600 of the donors, most TCR beta V segments were observed in productive rearrangements about 90% or about 30% of the time, broadly matching IMGT annotations. Immune exposure information for the cohort was limited to CMV serostatus. In this cohort, only TCR beta chains were sequenced, and detectable features were limited by the absence of alpha or paired-chain data. The earlier analysis of 587 of the donors excluded some 15 rarely observed V segments, including chromosome 9 orphons, because counts were too low. Correlated functional status among segregating V segments might be attributable to linkage disequilibrium, but an unknown experimental factor could not be ruled out. Cytomegalovirus status was reported to be diagnosed by the classifier with high specificity and sensitivity in both the original and validation cohorts. Most TCR sequences were seen in very few donors, while some public TCRs were found in many individuals. According to the authors, the approach could potentially be generalized to other disease states and immunological phenotypes. According to a later analysis, parvovirus B19, influenza, CMV and Epstein-Barr virus appeared linked to several top co-occurrence clusters. In a later analysis, most CMV-associated TCR beta chains were found to appear HLA-restricted, with HLA associations seemingly driven largely by CMV exposure. When HLA alleles, especially DR and DQ, strongly co-occurred, TCR associations were difficult to assign to individual alleles. In vitro tests confirmed that a few of the cytomegalovirus-associated TCR beta chains recognize cytomegalovirus antigens. A later analysis associated about 16,000 TCR beta sequences with specific HLA alleles at a false discovery rate of 0.05. Because HLA typing was missing for some donors at each locus, association tests included only the typed subset.

The receptor library was made with the immunoSEQ multiplex PCR assay. For the multiplex PCR, a mixture combining 60 forward primers for TCR Vbeta segments and 13 reverse primers for TCR Jbeta segments was used. The CDR3 region of rearranged TCR beta genes was amplified from genomic DNA by a multiplex PCR assay. The amplified TCR beta libraries were sequenced on the Illumina HiSeq System as 87-base-pair reads. Per the original workflow: A later analysis tallied 75 million to 85 million unique TCR beta chains across the 610 or so repertoires, and about 10 million of those chains were shared by two or more donors. Raw reads were error-corrected and collapsed into unique sequences by a nearest-neighbor algorithm in which closely related sequences were merged to remove PCR and sequencing errors. V, D and J gene segments were assigned by aligning CDR3 sequences to IMGT reference sequences. For a sequence to be retained, a match of at least six nucleotides to both a V gene segment and a J gene segment was required. Rearrangements were called productive when the CDR3 lacked stop codons and stayed in frame with V and J; all others were non-productive. Following IMGT convention, CDR3 was defined as the stretch from the second conserved V-encoded cysteine to the conserved J-encoded phenylalanine. Sequences without an unambiguous match to a single V gene segment were excluded from the earlier analysis of a few hundred of the donors. An earlier analysis of a few hundred of the donors classified V segments as functional when productive rearrangements were above 56.7% and as segregating when the standard deviation between donors was above 5%. A statistical classification framework was built to diagnose cytomegalovirus status from the catalog of TCR beta chain sequences. In a later analysis, TCR nucleotide sequences were compared against IMGT/GENE-DB human TR gene sequences so that V and J genes could be assigned. A later analysis assigned CDR3 sequences and most-parsimonious VDJ recombination scenarios with the TCRdist pipeline. A later analysis defined each TCR beta chain by its CDR3 amino acid sequence plus V-gene family, and excluded reads lacking a unique V-gene family. To address suspected cross-contamination and a sequencing artifact, a later analysis removed some 620 highly shared, low-generation-probability nucleotide sequences. In a later analysis, a clonal expansion index for each public chain was calculated from normalized within-repertoire ranks of inferred template counts. In a later analysis, generation probabilities were computed with a VDJ recombination model fitted to out-of-frame rearrangements, and the resulting probabilities were checked against IGoR. In a later analysis, hypergeometric tests were used to score TCR-TCR, TCR-HLA and TCR-CMV co-occurrence, with a repertoire-size bias correction applied to TCR pairs. False discovery rates were estimated in a later analysis by permuting HLA or CMV assignments 20 times. In a later analysis, co-occurring TCRs were grouped using DBSCAN, and TCRdist sequence similarity was added for clustering within HLA-allele-positive subsets. Co-occurrence clustering excluded repertoires with fewer than 30,000 or more than 120,000 public chains, plus five with anomalous nucleotide sharing. The clones in this table, taken by TCRdb from immuneACCESS, are in-frame only. Not every clone is retained; where verified, under half of the shortfall comes from an unresolved V gene, and the cause of the rest is unknown. The V and J calls and clone size are taken from that table; D and trimming were inferred from the DNA. The sample table records 150,000 to 170,000 clones; nearly 80% of these occur just once. The top ten clones comprise about 13% of the sample.

CDR1 and CDR2 are read off the germline V gene as SGDLS and YYNGEE. V is cut back by 0 bases and J by 4 bases, with 7 bases in the junction unmatched. The cysteine opens and the phenylalanine closes a CDR3 of 16 amino acids. Only the CDR3 DNA is retained, 48 bases long and in frame from the first base. In the case of this clone: Its target antigen remains unknown. No clone much larger than this one lies a single base away; base qualities are absent.

In total, 666 healthy bone marrow donors made up the cohort. At the time of sampling, every cohort member was nominally healthy, though immune exposures that went unrecorded were likely present. The donor tested CMV seropositive, placing the donor among the 289 seropositive members of the cohort. Every donor gave a peripheral blood sample, and the peripheral blood mononuclear cells from that sample were used for TCR beta sequencing. The Qiagen DNeasy Blood Extraction Kit was used to extract genomic DNA from the blood cell samples. What was sequenced was PBMCs. Recombination linked TRBV9 to TRBJ2-5; 9 middle bases align to TRBD2. This clonotype was obtained from a young man in good health and CMV-seropositive. At the DNA level, the sequence is TGTGCCAGCAGCGTAGGGGTAGCGGGAGTTGGAGAGACCCAGTACTTC. This gives the protein CASSVGVAGVGETQYF.